These 11 T cell receptor beta chains share one sample of origin, sequenced in a study of post-analysis software for immune sequencing data. These receptors' targets are unknown. Included in the TCR beta cDNA libraries were unique molecular identifiers. MiXCR was run by TCRdb on the PCR reads, yielding one entry per CDR3 protein. The table includes 600,000 to 750,000 distinct CDR3 sequences, 55% to 70% detected once. Findings and caveats of the study: In patients, five or six TRBV segments were more frequent than in controls, with TRBV5-6, TRBV5-1 and TRBV20-1 among them.

Input material: blood. The source of these receptors is a girl aged 2 to 9 with multiple sclerosis.

The chain employs TRBV15 and TRBJ2-3, with TRBD2 matching 12 bases. There are 15 residues in the CDR3. CDR1 LNHNV and CDR2 YYDKDF come from the germline V gene (reference sequence). J gave up 3 bases and V 3 bases, and 1 base lay outside the gene matches. This CDR3 is CATSRTSGRTDTQYF. CDR3 coding DNA: TGTGCCACCAGCAGGACTAGCGGGAGAACAGATACGCAGTATTTT. Full variable domain (remainder filled in from reference TRBV15 and TRBJ2-3): DAMVIQNPRYQVTQFGKPVTLSCSQTLNHNVMYWYQQKSSQAPKLLFHYYDKDFNNEADTPDNFQSRRPNTSFCFLDIRSPGLGDTAMYLCATSRTSGRTDTQYFGPGTRLTVL.

The chain combines TRBV29-1 with TRBJ2-4; no clear D gene. The CDR3 contains 14 residues. V was pared by 7 bases and J by 0 bases, with 13 bases between. The germline gives CDR1 SQVTM, CDR2 ANQGSEA. For the CDR3, the DNA is TGCAGCGCCATCGACACCTCAGCCAAAAACATTCAGTACTTC. It codes for CSAIDTSAKNIQYF.

This clonotype was recorded a few times. V and J are TRBV20-1 and TRBJ2-1; 7 bases are a match to TRBD2. Germline loops: CDR1 DFQATT, CDR2 SNEGSKA (reference sequence). Trimming removed 6 bases from V and 2 bases from J; junction bases left unmatched: 10. The CDR3 is made up of 15 amino acids. The CDR3: CSAGLTSDPYNEQFF. The CDR3 coding sequence is TGCAGTGCGGGACTAACTAGCGATCCCTACAATGAGCAGTTCTTC.

This chain links TRBV20-1 with TRBJ1-5; tentative D call: TRBD1 (6 bases). V was shortened by 0 bases and J by 1 base, with 10 bases between the two germline ends. The CDR3 has 15 amino acids. Looked up from germline, CDR1 is DFQATT and CDR2 is SNEGSKA (reference sequence). The CDR3 nucleotides are TGCAGTGCTAGAGAAACAGGGAGAAGCAATCAGCCCCAGCATTTT. It is translated as CSARETGRSNQPQHF.

This clonotype came up a few times. The chain recombines TRBV7-8 with TRBJ2-7; a weak D match, TRBD2 (6 bases). The CDR3 runs to 13 residues. Trimming pared 5 bases from V and 3 bases from J, leaving 11 bases between. Germline CDR1 SGHVS, CDR2 FQNEAQ. This CDR3 is CASSPGLDYEQYF. The CDR3 bases are TGTGCCAGCAGCCCGGGACTGGACTACGAGCAGTACTTC. Together with reference TRBV7-8 and TRBJ2-7, the CDR3 gives the full variable domain: GAGVSQSPRYKVAKRGQDVALRCDPISGHVSLFWYQQALGQGPEFLTYFQNEAQLDKSGLPSDRFFAERPEGSVSTLKIQRTQQEDSAVYLCASSPGLDYEQYFGPGTRLTVT.

The gene calls are TRBV2 and TRBJ2-7; 7 nucleotides match TRBD1. In germline, CDR1 is SNHLY, CDR2 FYNNEI. The CDR3 covers 14 residues. The V and J ends lost 6 bases and 6 bases, in that order; junction bases with no gene match: 11. The CDR3 protein is CASSGGQVRGEQYF. CDR3 nucleotides: TGTGCCAGCAGCGGCGGACAGGTTCGAGGCGAGCAGTACTTC.

V and J are TRBV20-1 and TRBJ1-1, with 8 nucleotides matching TRBD1. CDR1 is DFQATT and CDR2 is SNEGSKA in the germline V gene (reference sequence). The CDR3 spans 14 residues. V lost 4 bases to trimming and J lost 5 bases; unmatched junction nucleotides: 9. The CDR3, as DNA: TGCAGTGCTATAAAGACAGGGGATGCGACTGAAGCTTTCTTT. This codes for CSAIKTGDATEAFF.

The chain employs TRBV20-1 and TRBJ2-4; TRBD2 matches 7 bases. This CDR3 spans 11 amino acids. J gave up 7 bases and V 6 bases, and 3 bases lay outside the gene matches. Looked up from germline, CDR1 is DFQATT and CDR2 is SNEGSKA (reference sequence). CDR3 amino acids: CSAMRGNIQYF. CDR3 DNA: TGCAGTGCGATGCGGGGGAACATTCAGTACTTC.

The chain is built from TRBV29-1 and TRBJ2-3; D is possibly TRBD1 (5 bases). The germline V gene encodes CDR1 SQVTM and CDR2 ANQGSEA. Trimming took off 7 bases at V and 2 bases at J, with 19 bases between the two ends. The CDR3 extends over 15 amino acids. The CDR3 DNA reads as TGCAGCGCACCCGGACCGTCAGGGTCCACAGATACGCAGTATTTT. Translated, it gives CSAPGPSGSTDTQYF.

The V gene is TRBV5-6, the J gene TRBJ2-5; TRBD1 or TRBD2 may be the D gene (6 bases each). The V gene lost 7 bases and the J gene lost 3 bases, with 22 bases spanning the gap. There are 16 residues in the CDR3. Germline CDR1 and CDR2: SGHDT and YYEEEE. CDR3 region: CASEIVTGGLEETQYF. The CDR3 coding sequence is TGTGCCAGCGAAATAGTGACAGGAGGGCTAGAAGAGACCCAGTACTTC.

The V call is TRBV9, the J call TRBJ2-5, with no clear D. V was clipped by 0 bases and J by 5 bases, with 5 bases between them. CDR3 size: 12 residues. Germline V gene lookup returns CDR1 SGDLS and CDR2 YYNGEE. The CDR3: CASSVAMETQYF. As DNA, the CDR3 is TGTGCCAGCAGCGTAGCTATGGAGACCCAGTACTTC.